This TCR beta chain comes out of a study of cytomegalovirus exposure and HLA in healthy donors. As for the study in general: Of all 400 or so donors who were genotyped, roughly 81% belonged to the Caucasian-associated ancestry cluster.

The V gene lost 1 base and the J gene lost 1 base, with 7 bases spanning the gap. Germline values: CDR1 SGHDN, CDR2 FVKESK. The length of the CDR3 is 14 residues. The primer mix had 60 Vbeta and 13 Jbeta primers. This table comes from immunoSEQ multiplex PCR, and its TCRdb copy is limited to in-frame clones, with some not included. The sample shows approximately 140,000 clones, approximately 81% of them seen only once. This chain uses TRBV14 with TRBJ1-1; D gene uncertain. The source material was PBMCs. This sequence was found in a man aged 18 to 29 in good health and CMV-seronegative. Here the CDR3 reads CASSQGRANTEAFF. DNA of the CDR3: TGTGCCAGCAGCCAAGGTAGAGCGAACACTGAAGCTTTCTTT.